The 24 T cell receptor beta chains listed next were all sequenced from one sample in a study of cytomegalovirus exposure and HLA in healthy donors. Amplification used 60 Vbeta primers and 13 Jbeta primers. TCRdb's table, derived via immunoSEQ multiplex PCR, lists solely in-frame clones and lacks some. The sample lists approximately 180,000 clones; nearly 80% were seen once. Sequencing was performed on PBMCs. These receptors were collected from a man aged 35 to 55 in good health and CMV-seropositive.

This chain connects TRBV11-3 to TRBJ2-7, with 7 bases lining up with TRBD1. Germline CDR1 is SGHNT and CDR2 is YENEEA. This CDR3 region has 15 residues. The ends lost 1 base at V and 7 bases at J; junction bases unmatched: 10. CDR3 nucleotides: TGTGCCAGCAGCTTAGTGCAGGGGGTTTTGGGTGAGCAGTACTTC. Amino acids: CASSLVQGVLGEQYF.

The gene calls are TRBV5-1 and TRBJ2-1; 10 positions match TRBD1. The ends lost 4 bases at V and 0 bases at J; junction bases unmatched: 4. Germline loops: CDR1 SGHRS, CDR2 YFSETQ. The length of the CDR3 is 16 residues. The CDR3 bases are TGCGCCAGCAGCGCGAGGACAGGGGGCTCCTACAATGAGCAGTTCTTC. This sequence encodes CASSARTGGSYNEQFF. Based on the CDR3 plus reference TRBV5-1 and TRBJ2-1, the full variable domain is KAGVTQTPRYLIKTRGQQVTLSCSPISGHRSVSWYQQTPGQGLQFLFEYFSETQRNKGNFPGRFSGRQFSNSRSEMNVSTLELGDSALYLCASSARTGGSYNEQFFGPGTRLTVL.

The V and J genes are TRBV9 and TRBJ2-1, with D possibly being TRBD2 (6 bases). Trimming shortened V by 4 bases and J by 4 bases, and 18 bases separated the two germline ends. The length of the CDR3 is 16 residues. The V gene's germline CDR1 is SGDLS and CDR2 YYNGEE. The CDR3: CASSSRGSGDYNEQFF. The CDR3 DNA reads as TGTGCCAGCAGCTCCCGGGGTAGCGGAGATTACAATGAGCAGTTCTTC.

This clone has more than one count but fewer than ten. This rearrangement joins TRBV27 to TRBJ1-1; 8 nucleotides match TRBD1. The CDR3 loop spans 16 amino acids. Trimming at V came to 8 bases and at J to 0 bases, leaving 11 bases not matched to a gene. Germline V gene lookup returns CDR1 MNHEY and CDR2 SMNVEV (reference sequence). The CDR3 region has the DNA TGTGCCAGCTCCCGGAGCGGACAGGGTTTGAACACTGAAGCTTTCTTT. It codes for CASSRSGQGLNTEAFF.

A few counts support this clone. This chain links TRBV19 with TRBJ2-7, with 8 bases identical to TRBD2. The trim removed 7 bases at V and 2 bases at J, leaving 1 base unmatched. The CDR3 is made up of 12 amino acids. CDR1 and CDR2 from the germline V gene are LNHDA and SQIVND (reference sequence). The chain's CDR3 is CASTGGPYEQYF. The CDR3, as DNA: TGTGCCAGTACGGGAGGGCCCTACGAGCAGTACTTC.

The rearrangement joins TRBV4-1 to TRBJ1-4; 7 bases fit TRBD1. The germline gives CDR1 MGHRA, CDR2 YSYEKL. With V trimmed by 3 bases and J by 3 bases, 4 bases remained unmatched. The CDR3 runs 15 residues. The CDR3 nucleotides are TGCGCCAGCAGCCAGAGGGACAGCGCTAATGAAAAACTGTTTTTT. Translation: CASSQRDSANEKLFF.

The chain couples TRBV2 to TRBJ1-6; TRBD1 matches at 8 bases. The junction had 7 bases not matched to a gene; V was cut back by 5 bases and J by 10 bases. The CDR3 contains 14 residues. CDR1 is SNHLY and CDR2 is FYNNEI in the germline V gene. DNA for the CDR3: TGTGCCAGCAGTCCCGGGACAGGAAACTCACCCCTCCACTTT. It yields the protein CASSPGTGNSPLHF.

The chain carries TRBV6-1 and TRBJ2-7; the match to TRBD1 covers 10 bases. The CDR3 has 14 residues. Per the germline V gene, CDR1 is MNHNS and CDR2 is SASEGT. V lost 5 bases to trimming and J lost 13 bases; unmatched junction nucleotides: 14. Here the CDR3 DNA reads TGTGCCAGCAGTCCTGGGACAGGGGTAAAGAACCCCTACTTC. Its protein is CASSPGTGVKNPYF.

This clone has just one count. This chain's CDR3 is CAWSWTEKNTEAFF. CDR3 nucleotides: TGTGCCTGGAGTTGGACAGAGAAGAACACTGAAGCTTTCTTT. This rearrangement joins TRBV30 to TRBJ1-1; a possible D gene is TRBD1 (6 bases). This CDR3 is 14 amino acids long. Germline CDR1 reads GTSNPN; CDR2 reads SVGIG (reference sequence). V was pared by 2 bases and J by 1 base, with 11 bases between.

This clone was recorded once. The V and J genes are TRBV19 and TRBJ1-5; D perhaps matches TRBD1 (5 bases). Trimming removed 6 bases at V and 0 bases at J, with 21 bases between. CDR3 size: 18 residues. Germline V gives CDR1 LNHDA, CDR2 SQIVND (reference sequence). The CDR3 DNA reads as TGTGCCAGTAGCCCGGGGAGGGGTGGGGTATATAGCAATCAGCCCCAGCATTTT. Its protein product is CASSPGRGGVYSNQPQHF.

The V gene is TRBV19, the J gene TRBJ1-2; D is uncertain. The CDR3 has 12 residues. Germline V gene data show CDR1 as LNHDA and CDR2 as SQIVND (reference sequence). V lost 7 bases and J lost 6, with 12 bases in between. For the CDR3, the DNA is TGTGCCAGTACAAACGGTATCCATGGCTACACCTTC. Protein product: CASTNGIHGYTF. The complete variable domain, with remaining parts taken from reference TRBV19 and TRBJ1-2, reads DGGITQSPKYLFRKEGQNVTLSCEQNLNHDAMYWYRQDPGQGLRLIYYSQIVNDFQKGDIAEGYSVSREKKESFPLTVTSAQKNPTAFYLCASTNGIHGYTFGSGTRLTVV.

This sequence joins TRBV6-6 and TRBJ2-7, with TRBD1 identical over 7 bases. J was trimmed by 0 bases and V by 11 bases; bases with no gene match: 10. The germline gives CDR1 MNHNY, CDR2 SVGAGI (reference sequence). CDR3 length equals 14 residues. The CDR3: CAGRPGQSSYEQYF. The CDR3 DNA follows: TGTGCCGGACGACCGGGACAGAGCTCCTACGAGCAGTACTTC.

For this clone: Other DNA sequences in this sample translate to the same CDR3. This chain uses TRBV5-6 with TRBJ1-3; D is possibly TRBD1 (5 bases). V lost 2 bases and J lost 2, with 8 bases in between. The CDR3 extends over 14 amino acids. The germline CDR1 and CDR2 sequences are SGHDT and YYEEEE. The CDR3 DNA follows: TGTGCCAGCAGCTTACGGGGGGCTGGAAACACCATATATTTT. Translating gives CASSLRGAGNTIYF.

CDR3 region: CASSSSTGAARGYTF. As DNA, the CDR3 is TGTGCCAGCAGTTCATCGACAGGGGCGGCGCGTGGCTACACCTTC. V gene TRBV28 combines with J gene TRBJ1-2; 8 nucleotides align to TRBD1. The CDR3 runs 15 residues. J lost 7 bases, V lost 4 bases, and 11 bases had no gene match. Per the germline V gene, CDR1 is MDHEN and CDR2 is SYDVKM.

The gene calls are TRBV15 and TRBJ1-1; 8 bases agree with TRBD1. The CDR3 sequence is 14 residues long. CDR1 LNHNV and CDR2 YYDKDF come from the germline V gene (reference sequence). V was clipped by 3 bases and J by 6 bases; unmatched bases: 6. The CDR3 protein is CATSRDRADAEAFF. The CDR3 DNA reads as TGTGCCACCAGCAGGGACAGGGCTGACGCTGAAGCTTTCTTT.

The J gene is TRBJ1-2, the V gene TRBV7-9, with 7 bases lining up with TRBD1. Unmatched junction bases numbered 2, after V lost 4 bases and J lost 6 bases. The CDR3 spans 12 residues. Germline values: CDR1 SEHNR, CDR2 FQNEAQ (reference sequence). CDR3 sequence (DNA): TGTGCCAGCAGCTCCACAGGGGATGGCTACACCTTC. Its protein is CASSSTGDGYTF.

The rearrangement joins TRBV7-9 to TRBJ2-2; 11 nucleotides agree with TRBD2. Losses at the gene ends were 5 bases for V and 4 bases for J; bases not matched to a gene: 3. The CDR3 is 15 amino acids. Germline CDR1 is SEHNR and CDR2 is FQNEAQ (reference sequence). The CDR3 region has the DNA TGTGCCAGCAGCGTTGGACTAGCGGGCACCGGGGAGCTGTTTTTT. Translated: CASSVGLAGTGELFF.

The chain carries TRBV6-1 and TRBJ1-1, with a weak D call TRBD1 (6 bases). Germline assignment: CDR1 MNHNS and CDR2 SASEGT. Trimming shortened V by 4 bases and J by 3 bases, and 12 bases separated the two germline ends. The CDR3 length is 14 residues. CDR3 protein: CASSVRGEDTEAFF. As DNA, the CDR3 is TGTGCCAGCAGTGTCAGGGGAGAGGACACTGAAGCTTTCTTT.

The CDR3 region has the DNA TGTGCCAGCAGTTTAGGGGCAGGGGGCGCCATTGGCTACACCTTC. Protein product: CASSLGAGGAIGYTF. The rearrangement uses TRBV6-1 and TRBJ1-2; 8 bases line up with TRBD1. The CDR3 is 15 amino acids. Germline trimming cut 5 bases from V and 7 bases from J; bases unmatched to any gene: 12. CDR1 is MNHNS, CDR2 SASEGT, per germline.

This chain links TRBV5-4 with TRBJ2-2, with D possibly TRBD1 on 5 matching bases. The CDR3 totals 16 residues. Trimming took 3 bases from V and 0 from J, leaving 12 bases between them. Per germline, CDR1 SGHNT and CDR2 YYREEE (reference sequence). The CDR3 loop is CASSSLGLANTGELFF. CDR3 bases: TGTGCCAGCAGCTCCCTGGGGCTGGCGAACACCGGGGAGCTGTTTTTT.

V gene TRBV28 combines with J gene TRBJ1-5; 7 bases map to TRBD1. Germline CDR1 and CDR2: MDHEN and SYDVKM. The V and J ends lost 2 bases and 7 bases, in that order; junction bases with no gene match: 5. The CDR3 spans 14 residues. The CDR3 loop is CASSLANRGQPQHF. Here the CDR3 DNA reads TGTGCCAGCAGTTTAGCTAACAGGGGACAGCCCCAGCATTTT.

This clone was observed a handful of times. The chain carries TRBV10-3 and TRBJ2-7; the match to TRBD2 covers 11 bases. The germline V gene encodes CDR1 ENHRY and CDR2 SYGVKD. The CDR3 runs to 16 residues. V gave up 2 bases and J gave up 0 bases; unmatched junction bases: 3. The CDR3 DNA reads as TGTGCCATCAGTGAGGTGACTAGCGGGAACTCCTACGAGCAGTACTTC. This sequence encodes CAISEVTSGNSYEQYF.

This chain uses TRBV2 with TRBJ1-2; D not certain. The ends were cut back, 2 bases at V and 4 bases at J, with 14 bases in the middle. There are 15 residues in the CDR3. Per the germline V gene, CDR1 is SNHLY and CDR2 is FYNNEI. The CDR3 DNA sequence: TGTGCCAGCAGTGAACAGTCCTCCGCGGTCTATGGCTACACCTTC. This gives the protein CASSEQSSAVYGYTF.

V is TRBV13 and J is TRBJ2-7, with 9 nucleotides matching TRBD1. Trimming cost V 2 bases and J 3 bases; bases outside gene matches: 5. Germline V CDR1 and CDR2: PRHDT, FYEKMQ (reference sequence). CDR3 size: 15 residues. CDR3 residues: CASSLKGQGGYEQYF. The CDR3 DNA reads TGTGCCAGCAGCTTAAAGGGACAGGGTGGCTACGAGCAGTACTTC.